This is a list of T cell receptor beta chains from one sample in a study of cytomegalovirus exposure and HLA in healthy donors. The repertoire was sequenced with immunoSEQ multiplex PCR; TCRdb's copy has only in-frame clones and lacks some. The data hold 110,000 to 150,000 clones, with approximately 80% observed a single time. Sequenced input: PBMCs. Receptors were obtained from a male donor in good health and CMV-seronegative. CDR3s include the opening cysteine and the closing phenylalanine or tryptophan. The D gene is left open where the match is weak. Clone size is given for some rows only: seen once, a few or many times, or a class if the clone is expanded.

j_call,d_call,v_call,clone_size,cdr3_nt,cdr3_aa
TRBJ2-7,TRBD1,TRBV7-6,few,TGTGCCAGCAGCTCCATGACAGGGCCCTCCTACGAGCAGTACTTC,CASSSMTGPSYEQYF
TRBJ1-1,.,TRBV28,.,TGTGCCAGCAGTCCGCACAAAGGGAGGTATACTGAAGCTTTCTTT,CASSPHKGRYTEAFF
TRBJ2-1,TRBD2,TRBV4-1,.,TGCGCCAGCAGCCATGACTCGGGACTAGGGGTGGGTGAGCAGTTCTTC,CASSHDSGLGVGEQFF
TRBJ1-6,TRBD1,TRBV2,.,TGTGCCAGCAGTGTAAGACAGGGGTATAATTCACCCCTCCACTTT,CASSVRQGYNSPLHF
TRBJ2-4,TRBD1,TRBV4-2,few,TGTGCCAGCAGCCAAGAATTGGACAGGGGAAAGTACTTC,CASSQELDRGKYF
TRBJ2-7,TRBD2,TRBV27,few,TGTGCCAGCAGTCCCGCCCTCATCCTCAGGCTAGCGGGAGACGAGCAGTACTTC,CASSPALILRLAGDEQYF
TRBJ1-4,TRBD1,TRBV6-5,.,TGTGCCAGCAGTTACGGAGGGACAGGGCAGGGTGAAAAACTGTTTTTT,CASSYGGTGQGEKLFF
TRBJ2-6,.,TRBV25-1,.,TGTGCCAGCAGTGACCCCAGGGCGGGGGCGTCTGGGGCCAACGTCCTGACTTTC,CASSDPRAGASGANVLTF
TRBJ2-2,TRBD1,TRBV30,.,TGTGCCTGGAGTGTGACAGGGAGCACCGGGGAGCTGTTTTTT,CAWSVTGSTGELFF
TRBJ1-2,TRBD1,TRBV4-2,.,TGTGCCAGCAGCCAAGCTATACAGGGGCTCTATGGCTACACCTTC,CASSQAIQGLYGYTF
TRBJ1-5,.,TRBV19,.,TGTGCCAGTAGTATGGGGCCGCGTCCCCAGCATTTT,CASSMGPRPQHF
TRBJ1-6,.,TRBV18,.,TGTGCCAGCCGCAAGGAGGGTGGAGATAATTCACCCCTCCACTTT,CASRKEGGDNSPLHF
TRBJ1-4,.,TRBV5-4,.,TGTGCCAGCAGCAGCCGACAGTCTAATGAAAAACTGTTTTTT,CASSSRQSNEKLFF
TRBJ2-5,.,TRBV6-1,.,TGTGCCAGCAGAACAGGTTACCAAGAGACCCAGTACTTC,CASRTGYQETQYF
TRBJ1-6,.,TRBV2,.,TGTGCCAGCAGTGGTTCGGGAGGATCACCCCTCCACTTT,CASSGSGGSPLHF
TRBJ2-3,.,TRBV5-4,.,TGTGCCAGCAGCTTGGAATCGCTAGCTTTAGGTGCAGATACGCAGTATTTT,CASSLESLALGADTQYF
TRBJ2-1,.,TRBV7-9,.,TGTGCCATCGGGGGCTACAATGAGCAGTTCTTC,CAIGGYNEQFF
TRBJ1-2,TRBD1,TRBV6-5,.,TGTGCCAGCAGTTACTCAGGGACAGGGGAGGTTGGCTACACCTTC,CASSYSGTGEVGYTF
TRBJ2-1,TRBD2,TRBV28,few,TGTGCCAGCATCTCTGACAGGACTAGCGGGAGGGCCTGGGGCAATGAGCAGTTCTTC,CASISDRTSGRAWGNEQFF
TRBJ1-2,TRBD1,TRBV6-1,.,TGTGCCAGCGACAACACTCCAGGGGGCAACTATGGCTACACCTTC,CASDNTPGGNYGYTF
TRBJ1-3,.,TRBV7-8,.,TGTGCCAGCAGCCTTATTAGGCCAGGGACTGGAAACACCATATATTTT,CASSLIRPGTGNTIYF
TRBJ2-5,TRBD2,TRBV20-1,.,TGCAGTGCCCCCGGACTAGCGGGCGAGTACTTC,CSAPGLAGEYF
TRBJ1-2,TRBD1,TRBV6-5,.,TGTGCCAGTAAGGGGGCAGGGGCATCTAACTATGGCTACACCTTC,CASKGAGASNYGYTF
TRBJ1-5,.,TRBV30,.,TGTGCCTGGAGCCGAGGGGGTGGTCAGCCCCAGCATTTT,CAWSRGGGQPQHF
TRBJ2-3,TRBD2,TRBV5-5,.,TGTGCCAGCAGCCGACTAGCAGCAGATACGCAGTATTTT,CASSRLAADTQYF
TRBJ2-4,.,TRBV6-1,.,TGTGCCAGCAGTGTACTCCAGGGGCCGGCCAAAAACATTCAGTACTTC,CASSVLQGPAKNIQYF
TRBJ2-4,TRBD1,TRBV4-1,few,TGCGCCAGCAGCCAAGAACCGGGCGTAGGGGGCTATTTGAAAAACATTCAGTACTTC,CASSQEPGVGGYLKNIQYF
TRBJ2-1,TRBD2,TRBV5-4,.,TGTGCCAGCAGCTTGGAGGCGGGAGCGGGAGTGGTGAATGAGCAGTTCTTC,CASSLEAGAGVVNEQFF
TRBJ2-2,.,TRBV11-2,.,TGTGCCAGCAGCTCGACAGTTCCCGGGGAGCTGTTTTTT,CASSSTVPGELFF
TRBJ2-2,TRBD2,TRBV5-1,.,TGCGCCAGCAGCGGGGGACTAGCGGGAAGGTCCGGGGAGCTGTTTTTT,CASSGGLAGRSGELFF
TRBJ1-2,.,TRBV7-9,few,TGTGCGACACGTGGGGGGGCCTATGGCTACACCTTC,CATRGGAYGYTF
TRBJ1-2,.,TRBV7-8,.,TGTGCCAGCAGTGGGCTATCCTATGGCTACACCTTC,CASSGLSYGYTF
TRBJ2-5,.,TRBV9,once,TGTGCCAGCAGCCCCCAGGGATCTCCAGAGACCCAGTACTTC,CASSPQGSPETQYF
TRBJ2-1,.,TRBV5-4,.,TGTGCCAGCGCCCTGGGTGGGGGGCGGGGAGGGAATGAGCAGTTCTTC,CASALGGGRGGNEQFF
TRBJ1-6,.,TRBV9,few,TGTGCCAGCAGCCCCCGTGTAGGGGTTTGGAATTCACCCCTCCACTTT,CASSPRVGVWNSPLHF
TRBJ2-1,.,TRBV5-1,few,TGCGCCAGCAGCGTAGGACACCTAAACAATGAGCAGTTCTTC,CASSVGHLNNEQFF
TRBJ1-1,TRBD1,TRBV5-6,.,TGTGCCAGCAGCTCCATGCTGGACAGGGTTGGCACTGAAGCTTTCTTT,CASSSMLDRVGTEAFF
TRBJ2-7,.,TRBV19,few,TGTGCCAGTAGTATAGAGGTCCGCAGTTACGAGCAGTACTTC,CASSIEVRSYEQYF
TRBJ1-2,.,TRBV30,.,TGTGCCTGGAGTAGTTCTTCCGGTGGCTACACCTTC,CAWSSSSGGYTF